Below are 30 T cell receptor beta chains sequenced from a single sample in a study of T cell responses to AZD1222 COVID-19 vaccine. Generated by immunoSEQ multiplex PCR, the TCRdb table keeps only in-frame clones and is missing some. The table has 180,000 or so clones, more than 70% seen once. Sequencing was performed on peripheral blood, taken 28 days after the second AZD1222 dose. These receptors originate from an adult who received the AZD1222 COVID-19 vaccine.

This chain links TRBV6-2 or TRBV6-3 with TRBJ2-1; D ambiguous. CDR3 size: 12 residues. In germline, CDR1 is MNHEY, CDR2 SVGEGT. The V and J ends lost 3 bases and 10 bases respectively, with 10 bases between them. CDR3 DNA: TGTGCCAGCAGTTATTTAGTCACCGAGCAGTTCTTC. It is translated as CASSYLVTEQFF.

V is TRBV19 and J is TRBJ2-5; 7 bases map to TRBD2. Unmatched junction bases numbered 9, after V lost 7 bases and J lost 1 base. This CDR3 spans 15 amino acids. CDR1 LNHDA and CDR2 SQIVND come from the germline V gene (reference sequence). The DNA for the CDR3 is TGTGCCAGTATGCCGGCTAGCGGATTCCAAGAGACCCAGTACTTC. It yields the protein CASMPASGFQETQYF.

The rearrangement links TRBV24-1 to TRBJ2-3; the D gene is possibly TRBD1 (6 bases). The CDR3 loop spans 15 amino acids. Trimming removed 6 bases from V and 7 bases from J, with 19 bases in between. The germline V gene encodes CDR1 KGHDR and CDR2 SFDVKD. The CDR3 reads CATSPGQRVGNTQYF. In nucleotides, the CDR3 is TGTGCCACCAGTCCAGGACAGAGGGTCGGGAATACGCAGTATTTT.

The rearrangement links TRBV9 to TRBJ2-1, with 8 positions matching TRBD2. J was trimmed by 4 bases and V by 3 bases; bases with no gene match: 3. This CDR3 contains 14 residues. Per germline, CDR1 SGDLS and CDR2 YYNGEE. CDR3 loop: CASSETGGYNEQFF. The DNA of the CDR3 is TGTGCCAGCAGCGAGACGGGAGGGTACAATGAGCAGTTCTTC.

The chain is built from TRBV19 and TRBJ2-2; weak D call: TRBD2 (6 bases). V was shortened by 3 bases and J by 0 bases, with 14 bases between the two germline ends. Per germline, CDR1 LNHDA and CDR2 SQIVND (reference sequence). The CDR3 is made up of 17 amino acids. The CDR3 here is CASSIFSGPANTGELFF. CDR3 DNA: TGTGCCAGTAGTATCTTCAGCGGGCCTGCGAACACCGGGGAGCTGTTTTTT.

The chain has TRBV6-5 and TRBJ2-2; D is ambiguous. Germline CDR1 reads MNHEY; CDR2 reads SVGAGI. The CDR3 runs to 11 residues. V lost 4 bases to trimming and J lost 11 bases, with 8 bases between them. The CDR3 reads CASSWGTELFF. In nucleotides, the CDR3 is TGTGCCAGCAGTTGGGGAACTGAGCTGTTTTTT.

A few counts support this clone. The chain recombines TRBV24-1 with TRBJ2-7; 8 bases align to TRBD1. V gave up 3 bases and J gave up 3 bases; unmatched junction bases: 9. The CDR3 has 16 residues. The germline V gene has CDR1 KGHDR and CDR2 SFDVKD. The CDR3 is CATSDPHGTGHYEQYF. The DNA of the CDR3 is TGTGCCACCAGTGATCCTCACGGGACAGGCCACTACGAGCAGTACTTC.

The J gene is TRBJ2-7, the V gene TRBV6-5, with 9 bases aligning to TRBD1. J gave up 5 bases and V 0 bases, and 8 bases lay outside the gene matches. This CDR3 has 16 amino acids. Germline CDR1 and CDR2: MNHEY and SVGAGI. CDR3 nucleotides: TGTGCCAGCAGTTACTCGACCGGGACAGGGCACGACGAGCAGTACTTC. Residues: CASSYSTGTGHDEQYF.

This chain links TRBV10-2 with TRBJ2-7; perhaps D is TRBD1 or TRBD2 (5 bases each). The CDR3 spans 13 residues. Germline V gene data show CDR1 as WSHSY and CDR2 as SAAADI. The V end was cut by 7 bases, the J end by 2 bases, with 12 bases between. The CDR3 protein is CASTPGTAYEQYF. CDR3 DNA sequence: TGCGCCAGCACTCCTGGGACCGCCTACGAGCAGTACTTC.

V gene TRBV6-5 combines with J gene TRBJ2-6; no clear D gene. The CDR3 spans 15 residues. V lost 3 bases, J lost 0 bases, and 6 bases lay in between. Germline V gene lookup returns CDR1 MNHEY and CDR2 SVGAGI. The CDR3 DNA follows: TGTGCCAGCAGTTATCCCCTCTCTGGGGCCAACGTCCTGACTTTC. This translates into CASSYPLSGANVLTF.

The rearrangement joins TRBV11-2 to TRBJ2-3, with 7 nucleotides matching TRBD2. The CDR3 sequence is 17 residues long. The V segment lost 6 bases and the J segment 4 bases; nucleotides outside the gene matches: 16. Germline V gene data show CDR1 as SGHAT and CDR2 as FQNNGV. CDR3 coding DNA: TGTGCCAGCAGGGTAGCTAGCGGCCCTAAAGGGGCAGATACGCAGTATTTT. Amino acids: CASRVASGPKGADTQYF.

The chain is built from TRBV19 and TRBJ1-5; TRBD1 matches 10 bases. V dropped 6 bases and J dropped 1; count of bases not matched to a gene: 12. CDR1 LNHDA and CDR2 SQIVND come from the germline V gene (reference sequence). The CDR3 runs 18 residues. DNA of the CDR3: TGTGCCAGTAGACTTTCACCGGGACAGGGGACGAGCAATCAGCCCCAGCATTTT. It encodes CASRLSPGQGTSNQPQHF. Using reference TRBV19 and TRBJ1-5 for the parts outside the CDR3, the full variable domain is DGGITQSPKYLFRKEGQNVTLSCEQNLNHDAMYWYRQDPGQGLRLIYYSQIVNDFQKGDIAEGYSVSREKKESFPLTVTSAQKNPTAFYLCASRLSPGQGTSNQPQHFGDGTRLSIL.

V is TRBV30 and J is TRBJ1-6, with D perhaps TRBD1 (6 bases). This CDR3 spans 13 amino acids. Trimming cost V 4 bases and J 16 bases, with 20 bases left between them. Germline CDR1 is GTSNPN and CDR2 is SVGIG (reference sequence). The CDR3 reads CAWKGIGGLPLHF. The CDR3 nucleotides are TGTGCCTGGAAAGGAATTGGGGGGCTCCCACTCCACTTT.

This chain connects TRBV6-2 or TRBV6-3 to TRBJ2-7, with 8 positions matching TRBD2. Germline CDR1 reads MNHEY; CDR2 reads SVGEGT. J gave up 3 bases and V 2 bases, and 12 bases lay outside the gene matches. This CDR3 is built from 17 residues. For the CDR3, the DNA is TGTGCCAGCAGTTACAATAAGTTCGCGGGAGGTCTCTACGAGCAGTACTTC. Amino acids: CASSYNKFAGGLYEQYF.

J is TRBJ1-5 and V is TRBV3-1 (or the pseudogene TRBV3-2); possible D gene TRBD1, 5 bases. The CDR3 has 15 residues. Germline CDR1 and CDR2: LGHDT and YNNKEL (reference sequence). With 0 bases removed from V and 5 bases from J, the gap between germline ends came to 11 bases. This chain's CDR3 is CASSQDPGPYQPQHF. The CDR3 region has the DNA TGTGCCAGCAGCCAAGATCCGGGGCCCTATCAGCCCCAGCATTTT.

This sequence joins TRBV30 and TRBJ2-7, with 12 positions matching TRBD2. The length of the CDR3 is 17 residues. V shed 0 bases, J shed 2 bases, and the junction held 8 bases outside the gene matches. Germline CDR1 is GTSNPN and CDR2 is SVGIG (reference sequence). CDR3 residues: CAWSVHLAGGLTYEQYF. In DNA form, the CDR3 reads TGTGCCTGGAGTGTACACCTAGCGGGAGGGCTCACCTACGAGCAGTACTTC.

CDR3 protein: CASTGLAGVETQYF. CDR3 nucleotides: TGTGCCAGCACGGGACTAGCGGGAGTAGAGACCCAGTACTTC. The chain joins TRBV28 to TRBJ2-5, with 14 positions matching TRBD2. J lost 4 bases, V lost 7 bases, and 2 bases had no gene match. Germline loops: CDR1 MDHEN, CDR2 SYDVKM. The CDR3 covers 14 residues.

This sequence joins TRBV7-2 and TRBJ2-3; a weak D match, TRBD2 (6 bases). CDR3 length equals 16 residues. Germline values: CDR1 SGHTA, CDR2 FQGNSA. V shed 5 bases and J shed 2 bases, with 17 bases lying between them. Written as DNA, the CDR3 is TGTGCCAGCAGCCCCACGGTGCTAGCGCTCACAGATACGCAGTATTTT. It translates to CASSPTVLALTDTQYF.

This clone was counted once. V usage is TRBV6-4 and J usage is TRBJ2-5; D perhaps matches TRBD2 (5 bases). CDR1 is MRHNA, CDR2 SNTAGT, per germline. This CDR3 is built from 17 residues. Between the trimmed V and J ends, which lost 0 bases and 5 bases, there was a span of 19 bases. CDR3 coding DNA: TGTGCCAGCAGTGACTCCCTACTCCTAACTAGTGCGGAGACCCAGTACTTC. This encodes CASSDSLLLTSAETQYF.

The chain is built from TRBV6-5 and TRBJ2-7, with 8 bases fitting TRBD2. J lost 7 bases, V lost 6 bases, and 8 bases had no gene match. This CDR3 has 13 residues. From germline, CDR1 is MNHEY and CDR2 SVGAGI. The DNA of the CDR3 is TGTGCCAGCAGCTTCGGACTAGCTGTGGAGCAGTACTTC. Protein sequence: CASSFGLAVEQYF.

This chain joins TRBV9 and TRBJ2-5; D is uncertain. Trimming pared 0 bases from V and 5 bases from J, leaving 8 bases between. CDR3 length: 13 residues. Germline CDR1 and CDR2: SGDLS and YYNGEE. The CDR3 DNA is TGTGCCAGCAGCGTAGGGTGGAAGGAGACCCAGTACTTC. Its translation: CASSVGWKETQYF.

The chain combines TRBV7-2 with TRBJ2-7, with TRBD2 as a possible D gene (5 bases). V shed 5 bases and J shed 3 bases, with 11 bases lying between them. Per the germline V gene, CDR1 is SGHTA and CDR2 is FQGNSA. The length of the CDR3 is 13 residues. The chain's CDR3 is CASSPRRLYEQYF. The CDR3 DNA follows: TGTGCCAGCAGCCCCCGGAGGCTCTACGAGCAGTACTTC.

The chain has TRBV9 and TRBJ2-6, with D unclear. The CDR3 runs 15 residues. Germline values: CDR1 SGDLS, CDR2 YYNGEE. V was trimmed by 4 bases and J by 4 bases, leaving 12 bases between them. The CDR3 loop is CASSFIGPGANVLTF. The DNA of the CDR3 is TGTGCCAGCAGCTTCATCGGGCCCGGGGCCAACGTCCTGACTTTC.

This clone was found once. The V call is TRBV18, the J call TRBJ2-3; no definite D call. V was clipped by 2 bases and J by 2 bases, with 11 bases between them. The CDR3 covers 15 residues. Germline CDR1 and CDR2: KGHSH and LQKENI. CDR3 amino acids: CASSPYSGNTDTQYF. The CDR3 region has the DNA TGTGCCAGCTCACCATACTCGGGCAACACAGATACGCAGTATTTT.

The count of this clone is one. The V call is TRBV4-3, the J call TRBJ2-1, with D possibly being TRBD2 (6 bases). The V and J ends lost 0 bases and 0 bases respectively, with 12 bases between them. CDR1 and CDR2 from the germline V gene are LGHNA and YSLEER. The CDR3 is 17 amino acids. CDR3 DNA sequence: TGCGCCAGCAGCCAAGATTCCCTAGCGCACTCCTACAATGAGCAGTTCTTC. It codes for CASSQDSLAHSYNEQFF.

The rearrangement uses TRBV27 and TRBJ1-2; the match to TRBD1 covers 7 bases. The V gene's germline CDR1 is MNHEY and CDR2 SMNVEV (reference sequence). J was trimmed by 0 bases and V by 2 bases; bases with no gene match: 6. CDR3 length equals 16 residues. CDR3 coding DNA: TGTGCCAGCAGTTTACATGGACAGGCGTCTAACTATGGCTACACCTTC. Protein sequence: CASSLHGQASNYGYTF.

This clone was observed a few times. DNA of the CDR3: TGCGCCAGCAGCCAACTAGCGGGAGTAGACACCGGGGAGCTGTTTTTT. It translates to CASSQLAGVDTGELFF. V is TRBV5-1 and J is TRBJ2-2, with TRBD2 matching 11 bases. With V trimmed by 4 bases and J by 3 bases, 5 bases remained unmatched. This CDR3 is built from 16 residues. CDR1 SGHRS and CDR2 YFSETQ come from the germline V gene.

The gene calls are TRBV6-5 and TRBJ2-2; D may match TRBD1 or TRBD2 (5 bases each). From germline, CDR1 is MNHEY and CDR2 SVGAGI. V was cut by 6 bases and J by 4 bases, with 12 bases left in between. The CDR3 contains 14 residues. The CDR3 nucleotides are TGTGCCAGCAGCCCGGTCGGGGCCACCGGGGAGCTGTTTTTT. Protein: CASSPVGATGELFF.

The chain joins TRBV10-3 to TRBJ2-7; D gene uncertain. Germline CDR1 reads ENHRY; CDR2 reads SYGVKD. This CDR3 spans 14 amino acids. The V end was cut by 0 bases, the J end by 7 bases, with 13 bases between. As DNA, the CDR3 is TGTGCCATCAGTGAGTCGTTGACACCCTTGGAGCAGTACTTC. The encoded protein is CAISESLTPLEQYF.

The genes are TRBV5-4 and TRBJ1-1; D unclear. This CDR3 has 15 residues. Trimming cost V 4 bases and J 1 base, with 14 bases left between them. The V gene's germline CDR1 is SGHNT and CDR2 YYREEE (reference sequence). Here the CDR3 reads CASSRPPPANTEAFF. The DNA of the CDR3 is TGTGCCAGCAGCCGTCCGCCACCCGCGAACACTGAAGCTTTCTTT.